The 24 T cell receptor beta chains below come from one sample, sequenced in a study of T cell responses to AZD1222 COVID-19 vaccine. The protocol was immunoSEQ multiplex PCR, while the TCRdb copy is restricted to in-frame clones and leaves out a portion. This table has some 140,000 clones, approximately 92% appearing once. The specimen was peripheral blood, collected 28 days after the second AZD1222 dose. The receptors derive from an adult who received the AZD1222 COVID-19 vaccine.

This chain joins TRBV7-8 and TRBJ2-1; possible D gene TRBD1, 5 bases. Germline V lookup: CDR1 SGHVS, CDR2 FQNEAQ. CDR3 length: 15 residues. Trimming pared 5 bases from V and 6 bases from J, leaving 17 bases between. The CDR3 sequence is CASSQRPGRVNEQFF. The CDR3 DNA is TGTGCCAGCAGCCAACGACCTGGCAGGGTCAATGAGCAGTTCTTC.

This chain joins TRBV4-3 and TRBJ1-1, with D unresolved. The V end lost 5 bases, the J end lost 4 bases, and 11 bases lay between the germline ends. This CDR3 spans 13 amino acids. Germline V gene lookup returns CDR1 LGHNA and CDR2 YSLEER. Written as DNA, the CDR3 is TGCGCCAGCAGCGCCACCAGGCTCACTGAAGCTTTCTTT. Amino acids: CASSATRLTEAFF.

The genes are TRBV24-1 and TRBJ1-2; D might be TRBD1 (6 bases). The CDR3 extends over 13 amino acids. Trimming cost V 12 bases and J 6 bases, with 19 bases left between them. CDR1 and CDR2 (germline): KGHDR, SFDVKD. The CDR3 protein is CAVAGGGFDGYTF. The CDR3 coding sequence is TGTGCCGTCGCTGGAGGGGGGTTTGATGGCTACACCTTC.

J is TRBJ1-4 and V is TRBV7-9; 10 bases are shared with TRBD1. With 5 bases clipped from V and 7 bases from J, the junction kept 4 bases outside the gene matches. CDR1 is SEHNR and CDR2 is FQNEAQ in the germline V gene (reference sequence). The CDR3 length is 14 residues. The CDR3 coding sequence is TGTGCCAGCAGCCGGGACAGGGGCAGTGAAAAACTGTTTTTT. This codes for CASSRDRGSEKLFF.

The chain couples TRBV15 to TRBJ1-2, with D unresolved. Trimming stripped 1 base from V and 8 bases from J, with 8 bases between. The CDR3 is made up of 12 amino acids. Looked up from germline, CDR1 is LNHNV and CDR2 is YYDKDF (reference sequence). This CDR3 is CATSRVAGGYTF. CDR3 bases: TGTGCCACCAGCAGAGTTGCAGGAGGCTACACCTTC.

V and J are TRBV18 and TRBJ1-1; D unclear. The CDR3 is made up of 13 amino acids. Germline V gene data show CDR1 as KGHSH and CDR2 as LQKENI. V lost 6 bases to trimming and J lost 5 bases, with 13 bases between them. As DNA, the CDR3 is TGTGCCAGCTCGTCTAATACCCGGACTGAAGCTTTCTTT. As protein: CASSSNTRTEAFF. Variable domain in full (rest from reference TRBV18 and TRBJ1-1): NAGVMQNPRHLVRRRGQEARLRCSPMKGHSHVYWYRQLPEEGLKFMVYLQKENIIDESGMPKERFSAEFPKEGPSILRIQQVVRGDSAAYFCASSSNTRTEAFFGQGTRLTVV.

The chain couples TRBV30 to TRBJ1-3; possible D gene TRBD1, 6 bases. Germline V gives CDR1 GTSNPN, CDR2 SVGIG (reference sequence). The CDR3 extends over 16 amino acids. Trimming removed 0 bases at V and 0 bases at J, with 12 bases between. The CDR3 DNA is TGTGCCTGGAGTGTTACAGGGACCTTCTCTGGAAACACCATATATTTT. It encodes CAWSVTGTFSGNTIYF. The full variable domain, its missing parts supplied by reference TRBV30 and TRBJ1-3, is SQTIHQWPATLVQPVGSPLSLECTVEGTSNPNLYWYRQAAGRGLQLLFYSVGIGQISSEVPQNLSASRPQDRQFILSSKKLLLSDSGFYLCAWSVTGTFSGNTIYFGEGSWLTVV.

The V call is TRBV30, the J call TRBJ1-2; 10 bases map to TRBD1. The CDR3 totals 15 residues. Germline V gives CDR1 GTSNPN, CDR2 SVGIG (reference sequence). The V segment lost 5 bases and the J segment 3 bases; nucleotides outside the gene matches: 9. The CDR3 DNA is TGTGCCTGGGCCTCCTCCGGGACAGGGGACTATGGCTACACCTTC. Protein product: CAWASSGTGDYGYTF.

The genes are TRBV12-5 and TRBJ2-1; no clear D. V lost 2 bases and J lost 9, with 8 bases in between. The CDR3 has 12 residues. Germline V lookup: CDR1 LGHNT, CDR2 FRNRAP. In nucleotides, the CDR3 is TGTGCTAGTGGTTTGCCCGGACGTGAGCAGTTCTTC. Translating gives CASGLPGREQFF.

This chain uses TRBV24-1 with TRBJ1-5; maybe TRBD1 (5 bases). V lost 0 bases, J lost 6 bases, and 26 bases lay in between. CDR1 KGHDR and CDR2 SFDVKD come from the germline V gene. This CDR3 comprises 20 residues. CDR3 residues: CATSDLPVEGSEREFQPQHF. The CDR3, as DNA: TGTGCCACCAGTGATTTGCCGGTCGAGGGGTCCGAAAGGGAATTTCAGCCCCAGCATTTT.

This chain links TRBV11-2 with TRBJ2-1, with D tentatively TRBD1 (6 bases). The germline V gene has CDR1 SGHAT and CDR2 FQNNGV. This CDR3 is 15 amino acids long. The V end was cut by 5 bases, the J end by 8 bases, with 19 bases between. CDR3 bases: TGTGCCAGCAGCACACTCCGGGACAATATCCATGAGCAGTTCTTC. It codes for CASSTLRDNIHEQFF.

J is TRBJ2-2 and V is TRBV9, with D perhaps TRBD1 or TRBD2 (6 bases each). The germline CDR1 and CDR2 sequences are SGDLS and YYNGEE. The CDR3 contains 15 residues. V was trimmed by 4 bases and J by 2 bases, leaving 12 bases between them. The CDR3 sequence is CASSPRGTNTGELFF. The CDR3 coding sequence is TGTGCCAGCAGCCCTCGCGGGACAAACACCGGGGAGCTGTTTTTT.

V gene TRBV28 combines with J gene TRBJ1-2; D perhaps matches TRBD1 (5 bases). The ends were cut back, 6 bases at V and 4 bases at J, with 18 bases in the middle. The CDR3 has 15 residues. CDR1 is MDHEN, CDR2 SYDVKM, per germline. CDR3 amino acids: CASSLDPMGGYGYTF. The CDR3 DNA sequence: TGTGCCAGCAGCCTAGACCCCATGGGGGGCTATGGCTACACCTTC.

This chain uses TRBV5-1 with TRBJ2-5; D not certain. Looked up from germline, CDR1 is SGHRS and CDR2 is YFSETQ. This CDR3 comprises 13 residues. The V gene lost 0 bases and the J gene lost 2 bases, with 5 bases spanning the gap. The DNA for the CDR3 is TGCGCCAGCAGCTTGGGAAGGCAAGAGACCCAGTACTTC. Translated: CASSLGRQETQYF.

The chain carries TRBV4-1 and TRBJ2-7, with a weak D call TRBD2 (5 bases). The CDR3 runs to 16 residues. V was trimmed by 0 bases and J by 7 bases, leaving 19 bases between them. CDR1 MGHRA and CDR2 YSYEKL come from the germline V gene. CDR3: CASSQDIPKRAEEQYF. The CDR3 DNA is TGCGCCAGCAGCCAAGATATTCCGAAGAGGGCAGAAGAGCAGTACTTC.

The chain has TRBV4-2 and TRBJ1-5, with D uncertain. The CDR3 sequence is 12 residues long. V was clipped by 1 base and J by 6 bases, with 4 bases between them. Germline values: CDR1 LGHNA, CDR2 YNFKEQ. CDR3 in DNA: TGTGCCAGCAGCCAAGTGGGTCAGCCCCAGCATTTT. As protein: CASSQVGQPQHF.

This clone is a singleton in its sample. This chain connects TRBV2 to TRBJ1-1; no reliable D call. Trimming took off 5 bases at V and 7 bases at J, with 8 bases between the two ends. Germline CDR1 is SNHLY and CDR2 is FYNNEI. The CDR3 contains 11 residues. As DNA, the CDR3 is TGTGCCAGCAGTTACTCCCGTGAAGCTTTCTTT. Protein sequence: CASSYSREAFF.

V usage is TRBV4-2 and J usage is TRBJ2-3; 11 positions match TRBD2. Germline loops: CDR1 LGHNA, CDR2 YNFKEQ. This CDR3 region has 19 residues. V lost 2 bases to trimming and J lost 1 base; unmatched junction nucleotides: 11. CDR3: CASSQKGGLAGGRTDTQYF. The CDR3 nucleotides read TGTGCCAGCAGCCAAAAAGGGGGCCTAGCGGGGGGACGCACAGATACGCAGTATTTT.

This clone came up once. The chain joins TRBV18 to TRBJ1-3; D not resolved. This CDR3 spans 15 amino acids. Trimming took 3 bases from V and 0 from J, leaving 9 bases between them. From germline, CDR1 is KGHSH and CDR2 LQKENI. The DNA for the CDR3 is TGTGCCAGCTCACCGGGAGCCAGCTCTGGAAACACCATATATTTT. This sequence encodes CASSPGASSGNTIYF.

J is TRBJ1-2 and V is TRBV28; TRBD1 is a possible D gene (5 bases). Deletions cut 3 bases from V and 7 bases from J, with 9 bases between. Germline CDR1 reads MDHEN; CDR2 reads SYDVKM. The CDR3 has 12 amino acids. CDR3 amino acids: CASSFGGGGYTF. The CDR3 nucleotides are TGTGCCAGCAGTTTTGGCGGGGGTGGCTACACCTTC.

The chain carries TRBV13 and TRBJ2-1, with unresolved D. This CDR3 has 14 residues. V was shortened by 1 base and J by 6 bases, with 10 bases between the two germline ends. The germline gives CDR1 PRHDT, CDR2 FYEKMQ (reference sequence). The DNA of the CDR3 is TGTGCCAGCAGCTTAGAACGGTTAAGCAATGAGCAGTTCTTC. The encoded protein is CASSLERLSNEQFF.

This clone was picked up one time. The rearrangement joins TRBV4-1 to TRBJ1-4; unclear D gene. CDR3 length equals 16 residues. Between the trimmed V and J ends, which lost 1 base and 0 bases, there was a span of 9 bases. The germline CDR1 and CDR2 sequences are MGHRA and YSYEKL. The CDR3 DNA reads as TGCGCCAGCAGCCAAGCTGGGTCCGCAACTAATGAAAAACTGTTTTTT. This codes for CASSQAGSATNEKLFF.

The gene calls are TRBV11-3 and TRBJ1-3; D perhaps matches TRBD1 (5 bases). CDR1 and CDR2 from the germline V gene are SGHNT and YENEEA. CDR3 length equals 16 residues. Trimming took 0 bases from V and 2 from J, leaving 11 bases between them. The CDR3 coding sequence is TGTGCCAGCAGCTTAGAGGGAAGGGGCGCTGGAAACACCATATATTTT. This encodes CASSLEGRGAGNTIYF.

The sample holds a few counts of this clone. J is TRBJ1-1 and V is TRBV12-3 or TRBV12-4; no definite D call. This CDR3 spans 13 amino acids. V was cut by 6 bases and J by 6 bases, with 14 bases left in between. The CDR3 spells CASSLRRWAEAFF. Written as DNA, the CDR3 is TGTGCCAGCAGCCTGAGGCGGTGGGCTGAAGCTTTCTTT.